These T cell receptor beta chains were read from a single sample in a study of T cell repertoires in cytomegalovirus infection. TCRdb ran MiXCR on the reads and lists one entry per CDR3 protein. This repertoire shows approximately 750,000 distinct CDR3 sequences, 35% to 45% found once; its top ten account for 2.5% to 3%. The sample taken for sequencing was PBMCs. The source of these receptors is a human donor in good health (CMV status not recorded). Some clones in this sample may be carry-over from other donors' samples. The CDR3 runs from the conserved cysteine through the conserved F or W. Each record gives: V gene, J gene, clone size, D gene, CDR3 protein, CDR3 DNA. D genes are given only for firm matches. Some rows mark clone size as missing; the rest say once, few, many or name a class of expanded clone.

V gene: TRBV6-6; J gene: TRBJ1-2; clone size: .; D gene: .; CDR3 protein: CASTITTGSNYGYTF; CDR3 DNA: TGTGCCAGCACAATAACGACGGGGTCTAACTATGGCTACACCTTC
V gene: TRBV7-6; J gene: TRBJ2-2; clone size: few; D gene: TRBD2; CDR3 protein: CASLSATRGRPGELFF; CDR3 DNA: TGTGCCAGCTTGTCGGCCACACGCGGGAGGCCCGGGGAGCTGTTTTTT
V gene: TRBV5-3; J gene: TRBJ1-2; clone size: .; D gene: .; CDR3 protein: CASSGGGGTNYGYTF; CDR3 DNA: TGTGCCAGCAGCGGGGGGGGGGGTACTAACTATGGCTACACCTTC
V gene: TRBV10-2; J gene: TRBJ2-7; clone size: .; D gene: .; CDR3 protein: CASSGTGVGEQYF; CDR3 DNA: TGCGCCAGCAGTGGGACGGGAGTGGGCGAGCAGTACTTC
V gene: TRBV11-3; J gene: TRBJ2-5; clone size: .; D gene: .; CDR3 protein: CASSLGEGPRAETQYF; CDR3 DNA: TGTGCCAGCAGCTTAGGGGAAGGGCCTCGGGCAGAGACCCAGTACTTC
V gene: TRBV7-6; J gene: TRBJ2-1; clone size: .; D gene: .; CDR3 protein: CSSSFRVDEQFF; CDR3 DNA: TGTTCCAGCAGCTTCAGGGTTGATGAGCAGTTCTTC
V gene: TRBV2; J gene: TRBJ1-6; clone size: .; D gene: .; CDR3 protein: CASSEAGVRSLHF; CDR3 DNA: TGTGCCAGCAGTGAAGCGGGGGTCAGGTCCCTCCACTTT
V gene: TRBV4-2; J gene: TRBJ2-3; clone size: few; D gene: .; CDR3 protein: CASSQDSLSSTDTQYF; CDR3 DNA: TGTGCCAGCAGCCAAGATAGCCTTTCAAGCACAGATACGCAGTATTTT
V gene: TRBV28; J gene: TRBJ2-2; clone size: few; D gene: TRBD1; CDR3 protein: CASSESGTGFHTGELFF; CDR3 DNA: TGTGCCAGCAGCGAATCCGGGACAGGGTTTCACACCGGGGAGCTGTTTTTT
V gene: TRBV12-3/TRBV12-4; J gene: TRBJ2-7; clone size: .; D gene: .; CDR3 protein: CACGVEEQYF; CDR3 DNA: TGTGCCTGCGGGGTGGAGGAGCAGTACTTC
V gene: TRBV19; J gene: TRBJ1-1; clone size: few; D gene: .; CDR3 protein: CASRTTGEAFF; CDR3 DNA: TGTGCCAGCAGAACGACAGGCGAAGCTTTCTTT
V gene: TRBV24-1; J gene: TRBJ1-6; clone size: few; D gene: TRBD1; CDR3 protein: CATSTGGWSPLHF; CDR3 DNA: TGTGCCACCTCAACAGGGGGTTGGTCACCCCTCCACTTT
V gene: TRBV6-5; J gene: TRBJ2-1; clone size: .; D gene: .; CDR3 protein: CASSYSGVGYNEQFF; CDR3 DNA: TGTGCCAGCAGTTACTCGGGAGTGGGCTACAATGAGCAGTTCTTC
V gene: TRBV28; J gene: TRBJ1-4; clone size: .; D gene: .; CDR3 protein: CASSRSGGLLKLFF; CDR3 DNA: TGTGCCAGCAGCCGAAGTGGGGGGCTGCTAAAACTGTTTTTT
V gene: TRBV19; J gene: TRBJ2-7; clone size: .; D gene: .; CDR3 protein: CASSIGALGYEQYF; CDR3 DNA: TGTGCCAGTAGTATAGGCGCGTTGGGCTACGAGCAGTACTTC
V gene: TRBV12-3/TRBV12-4; J gene: TRBJ2-7; clone size: .; D gene: .; CDR3 protein: CASSRETYEQYF; CDR3 DNA: TGTGCCAGCAGTCGTGAAACCTACGAGCAGTACTTC
V gene: TRBV20-1; J gene: TRBJ1-2; clone size: .; D gene: .; CDR3 protein: CSARGESGYGYTF; CDR3 DNA: TGCAGTGCAAGGGGGGAAAGTGGCTATGGCTACACCTTC
V gene: TRBV20-1; J gene: TRBJ2-1; clone size: few; D gene: .; CDR3 protein: CSAMTGPAYNEQFF; CDR3 DNA: TGCAGTGCTATGACAGGTCCGGCCTACAATGAGCAGTTCTTC
V gene: TRBV15; J gene: TRBJ2-1; clone size: .; D gene: TRBD2; CDR3 protein: CATSSDPRRGGNEQFF; CDR3 DNA: TGTGCCACCAGCAGTGACCCCCGGCGGGGGGGCAATGAGCAGTTCTTC
V gene: TRBV7-9; J gene: TRBJ1-2; clone size: many; D gene: .; CDR3 protein: CASSSPFNYGYTF; CDR3 DNA: TGTGCCAGCAGCTCGCCATTCAACTATGGCTACACCTTC
V gene: TRBV12-3/TRBV12-4; J gene: TRBJ2-2; clone size: few; D gene: TRBD1; CDR3 protein: CASSDRDRGPGELFF; CDR3 DNA: TGTGCCAGCAGTGACCGGGACAGGGGACCCGGGGAGCTGTTTTTT
V gene: TRBV6-6; J gene: TRBJ2-1; clone size: .; D gene: .; CDR3 protein: CASSYSTVGPEFYNEQFF; CDR3 DNA: TGTGCCAGCAGTTACTCGACGGTAGGGCCGGAATTCTACAATGAGCAGTTCTTC
V gene: TRBV7-8; J gene: TRBJ2-2; clone size: .; D gene: TRBD1; CDR3 protein: CASSVGTANTGELFF; CDR3 DNA: TGTGCCAGCAGCGTGGGGACAGCGAACACCGGGGAGCTGTTTTTT
V gene: TRBV28; J gene: TRBJ2-7; clone size: .; D gene: TRBD2; CDR3 protein: CASSLWRGSHEQYF; CDR3 DNA: TGTGCCAGCAGTTTATGGCGGGGGTCTCACGAGCAGTACTTC
V gene: TRBV11-1; J gene: TRBJ2-7; clone size: .; D gene: TRBD2; CDR3 protein: CASSLVTSGAYEQYF; CDR3 DNA: TGTGCCAGCAGCTTAGTGACTAGCGGGGCCTACGAGCAGTACTTC
V gene: TRBV7-8; J gene: TRBJ2-7; clone size: .; D gene: .; CDR3 protein: CASIIPGTTYEQYF; CDR3 DNA: TGTGCCAGCATCATTCCCGGGACAACCTACGAACAGTACTTC
V gene: TRBV9; J gene: TRBJ2-1; clone size: few; D gene: TRBD2; CDR3 protein: CASSVTGTSGGSYNEQFF; CDR3 DNA: TGTGCCAGCAGCGTGACCGGGACTAGCGGGGGGTCCTACAATGAGCAGTTCTTC
V gene: TRBV20-1; J gene: TRBJ2-1; clone size: few; D gene: .; CDR3 protein: CSARGLAGSNNEQFF; CDR3 DNA: TGCAGTGCTAGAGGACTCGCCGGGAGTAACAATGAGCAGTTCTTC
V gene: TRBV2; J gene: TRBJ2-1; clone size: .; D gene: .; CDR3 protein: CASSDRPGWSEQFF; CDR3 DNA: TGTGCCAGCAGTGACCGACCTGGCTGGAGTGAGCAGTTCTTC
V gene: TRBV20-1; J gene: TRBJ2-7; clone size: .; D gene: .; CDR3 protein: CSASGLAEQYF; CDR3 DNA: TGCAGTGCTAGCGGTCTAGCCGAGCAGTACTTC
V gene: TRBV7-9; J gene: TRBJ2-2; clone size: few; D gene: .; CDR3 protein: CASSLKGPPTGELFF; CDR3 DNA: TGTGCCAGCAGCTTAAAGGGTCCCCCCACCGGGGAGCTGTTTTTT
V gene: TRBV29-1; J gene: TRBJ1-1; clone size: .; D gene: .; CDR3 protein: CSVEFGSVQAFF; CDR3 DNA: TGCAGCGTTGAGTTTGGAAGCGTGCAAGCTTTCTTT
V gene: TRBV7-8; J gene: TRBJ2-7; clone size: .; D gene: .; CDR3 protein: CASSTYNHEQYF; CDR3 DNA: TGTGCCAGCAGCACCTACAACCACGAGCAGTACTTC
V gene: TRBV20-1; J gene: TRBJ1-5; clone size: .; D gene: .; CDR3 protein: CSARAFPGANQPQHF; CDR3 DNA: TGCAGTGCAAGGGCCTTTCCAGGGGCCAATCAGCCCCAGCATTTT
V gene: TRBV11-3; J gene: TRBJ1-5; clone size: few; D gene: .; CDR3 protein: CASSSGGVGSNQPQHF; CDR3 DNA: TGTGCCAGCAGCTCCGGGGGGGTAGGAAGCAATCAGCCCCAGCATTTT
V gene: TRBV19; J gene: TRBJ2-5; clone size: few; D gene: .; CDR3 protein: CASSIDHSDTGGETQYF; CDR3 DNA: TGTGCCAGTAGTATAGATCACAGTGACACCGGGGGAGAGACCCAGTACTTC
V gene: TRBV6-6; J gene: TRBJ2-3; clone size: .; D gene: .; CDR3 protein: CASGGTDPSSHPRTSYSTDTQYF; CDR3 DNA: TGTGCCAGCGGGGGGACTGACCCCTCATCTCATCCCCGGACCTCATATAGCACAGATACGCAGTATTTT
V gene: TRBV28; J gene: TRBJ1-2; clone size: once; D gene: .; CDR3 protein: CASSFPPDGYTF; CDR3 DNA: TGTGCCAGCAGTTTCCCTCCTGACGGCTACACCTTC
V gene: TRBV4-3; J gene: TRBJ1-1; clone size: .; D gene: .; CDR3 protein: CASSRPQGGEAFF; CDR3 DNA: TGCGCCAGCAGCCGCCCCCAGGGCGGTGAAGCTTTCTTT
V gene: TRBV5-4; J gene: TRBJ1-1; clone size: .; D gene: TRBD1; CDR3 protein: CASPSRGRNTEAFF; CDR3 DNA: TGTGCCAGCCCTAGCAGGGGGCGGAACACTGAAGCTTTCTTT
V gene: TRBV12-5; J gene: TRBJ1-1; clone size: .; D gene: .; CDR3 protein: CASAILLGTEAFF; CDR3 DNA: TGTGCTAGTGCCATTCTTCTAGGTACTGAAGCTTTCTTT